The 27 T cell receptor beta chains below were found in one sample sequenced in a study of T-cell memory formation after mild COVID-19. TCRdb processed the 5' RACE reads anew with MiXCR; each CDR3 protein has one entry. The sample shows a few hundred thousand distinct CDR3 sequences, about 24% of them seen only once. Source material: PBMCs or a T cell subset sorted from them (not recorded which). The receptors derive from an adult woman who had mild COVID-19 (a few samples of this study predate the infection). Cell type and time point are not known.

This CDR3 reads CASSSGLVRGDLTDTQYF. The CDR3 DNA sequence: TGTGCCAGCAGTTCGGGCCTTGTGCGAGGGGACCTCACAGATACGCAGTATTTT. The chain joins TRBV27 to TRBJ2-3; D is perhaps TRBD1 or TRBD2 (5 bases each). Germline V gene sequence: CDR1 MNHEY, CDR2 SMNVEV (reference sequence). CDR3 length equals 18 residues. The V gene lost 4 bases and the J gene lost 2 bases, with 22 bases spanning the gap.

The V and J genes are TRBV19 and TRBJ1-1; D gene uncertain. V lost 2 bases and J 4 bases, leaving 14 bases between the germline ends. This CDR3 spans 15 amino acids. The germline gives CDR1 LNHDA, CDR2 SQIVND (reference sequence). CDR3 sequence reads: CASSIRARSTTEAFF. The CDR3 nucleotides are TGTGCCAGTAGTATAAGAGCCCGTAGCACCACTGAAGCTTTCTTT.

The chain couples TRBV4-2 to TRBJ2-3; 10 nucleotides agree with TRBD1. After removal of 4 bases from V and 1 base from J, the junction contained 5 bases not matched to a gene. Germline-derived CDR1 and CDR2 are LGHNA and YNFKEQ. CDR3 size: 16 residues. The CDR3: CASSPRQGARTDTQYF. DNA of the CDR3: TGTGCCAGCAGCCCCAGACAGGGGGCCCGCACAGATACGCAGTATTTT.

The chain links TRBV10-3 to TRBJ2-2; D not certain. Deletions cut 0 bases from V and 3 bases from J, with 5 bases between. There are 14 residues in the CDR3. The germline CDR1 and CDR2 sequences are ENHRY and SYGVKD. CDR3 in amino acids: CAISESFYTGELFF. CDR3 nucleotide sequence: TGTGCCATCAGTGAGTCTTTCTACACCGGGGAGCTGTTTTTT.

This clonotype was counted a few times. The V gene is TRBV7-3, the J gene TRBJ2-2; the D is unclear. The V gene's germline CDR1 is SGHTA and CDR2 FQGTGA. V was pared by 2 bases and J by 4 bases, with 8 bases between. The CDR3 has 14 amino acids. This CDR3 is CASSLGSVTGELFF. The CDR3 region has the DNA TGTGCCAGCAGCTTAGGGTCAGTCACCGGGGAGCTGTTTTTT. The full variable domain, rest sourced from reference TRBV7-3 and TRBJ2-2, is GAGVSQTPSNKVTEKGKYVELRCDPISGHTALYWYRQSLGQGPEFLIYFQGTGAADDSGLPNDRFFAVRPEGSVSTLKIQRTERGDSAVYLCASSLGSVTGELFFGEGSRLTVL.

In its sample, this clonotype was seen a few times. V usage is TRBV7-3 and J usage is TRBJ2-7, with 11 bases aligning to TRBD2. Germline-derived CDR1 and CDR2 are SGHTA and FQGTGA. CDR3 length: 16 residues. V dropped 6 bases and J dropped 2; count of bases not matched to a gene: 9. DNA of the CDR3: TGTGCCAGCAGTATCACCGGGACTAGCGGAACCTACGAGCAGTACTTC. Translation: CASSITGTSGTYEQYF.

This clonotype has only a few counts. The CDR3 DNA follows: TGCGCCAGCAGCTTTAGGAAGGACACTGCCTACGAGCAGTACTTC. This encodes CASSFRKDTAYEQYF. J is TRBJ2-7 and V is TRBV4-1, with a weak D call TRBD1 (5 bases). V was clipped by 5 bases and J by 2 bases, with 16 bases between them. The V gene's germline CDR1 is MGHRA and CDR2 YSYEKL. This CDR3 comprises 15 residues.

This clonotype was detected only once. The chain recombines TRBV30 with TRBJ2-3; D not resolved. Germline V lookup: CDR1 GTSNPN, CDR2 SVGIG (reference sequence). Trimming shortened V by 1 base and J by 0 bases, and 8 bases separated the two germline ends. The CDR3 is 14 amino acids. The CDR3 DNA reads TGTGCCTGGAGTGGGACGTCTAGCACAGATACGCAGTATTTT. This encodes CAWSGTSSTDTQYF.

V gene TRBV29-1 combines with J gene TRBJ2-7; possibly TRBD1 for D (6 bases). Per germline, CDR1 SQVTM and CDR2 ANQGSEA. CDR3 length: 15 amino acids. V lost 0 bases and J 1 base, leaving 13 bases between the germline ends. CDR3 region: CSVEEATGFSYEQYF. The CDR3 DNA is TGCAGCGTTGAAGAAGCGACAGGCTTTTCCTACGAGCAGTACTTC.

The chain has TRBV4-2 and TRBJ2-3, with D tentatively TRBD2 (5 bases). Trimming took 0 bases from V and 5 from J, leaving 12 bases between them. Germline V lookup: CDR1 LGHNA, CDR2 YNFKEQ. This CDR3 contains 15 residues. CDR3 DNA: TGTGCCAGCAGCCAAGAATTGGATGCGGGAGATACGCAGTATTTT. It encodes CASSQELDAGDTQYF.

In this sample, this clonotype turned up a few times. This sequence joins TRBV5-6 and TRBJ2-5, with TRBD2 matching over 8 bases. V gave up 4 bases and J gave up 0 bases; unmatched junction bases: 5. The germline V gene encodes CDR1 SGHDT and CDR2 YYEEEE. This CDR3 comprises 15 residues. This CDR3 is CASSTSGWYQETQYF. The CDR3 bases are TGTGCCAGCAGCACTAGCGGTTGGTACCAAGAGACCCAGTACTTC.

The V call is TRBV5-1, the J call TRBJ2-7, with D perhaps TRBD1 (7 bases). CDR3 size: 14 residues. The V gene's germline CDR1 is SGHRS and CDR2 YFSETQ. With 0 bases removed from V and 7 bases from J, the gap between germline ends came to 14 bases. CDR3: CASSLVEGAGEQYF. The DNA for the CDR3 is TGCGCCAGCAGCTTGGTAGAGGGGGCGGGGGAGCAGTACTTC.

This sequence joins TRBV6-6 and TRBJ2-3; a possible D gene is TRBD1 (6 bases). CDR3 length: 16 residues. Germline V gene sequence: CDR1 MNHNY, CDR2 SVGAGI (reference sequence). V was shortened by 0 bases and J by 3 bases, with 13 bases between the two germline ends. The CDR3 bases are TGTGCCAGCAGTTACTCGCAGGGGTTGATGACAGATACGCAGTATTTT. Translated: CASSYSQGLMTDTQYF.

The chain links TRBV5-1 to TRBJ2-3; D is perhaps TRBD1 or TRBD2 (8 bases each). Looked up from germline, CDR1 is SGHRS and CDR2 is YFSETQ. The CDR3 is 17 amino acids. V was cut by 5 bases and J by 4 bases, with 23 bases left in between. CDR3: CASSLLAGQGAADTQYF. CDR3 DNA sequence: TGCGCCAGCAGTTTATTAGCGGGGCAGGGGGCTGCAGATACGCAGTATTTT.

This clonotype was detected only a few times. CDR3 sequence: CASEAGTSGISDEQFF. Written as DNA, the CDR3 is TGCGCCAGCGAGGCCGGGACTAGCGGGATATCTGATGAGCAGTTCTTC. The V gene is TRBV5-1, the J gene TRBJ2-1; 13 bases line up with TRBD2. The CDR3 spans 16 residues. The V segment lost 7 bases and the J segment 8 bases; nucleotides outside the gene matches: 12. CDR1 is SGHRS, CDR2 YFSETQ, per germline. Variable domain in full (rest from reference TRBV5-1 and TRBJ2-1): KAGVTQTPRYLIKTRGQQVTLSCSPISGHRSVSWYQQTPGQGLQFLFEYFSETQRNKGNFPGRFSGRQFSNSRSEMNVSTLELGDSALYLCASEAGTSGISDEQFFGPGTRLTVL.

V usage is TRBV4-1 and J usage is TRBJ1-1, with 7 positions matching TRBD1. Germline V gene data show CDR1 as MGHRA and CDR2 as YSYEKL. The V and J ends lost 0 bases and 5 bases, in that order; junction bases with no gene match: 9. The CDR3 has 16 residues. CDR3 region: CASSQDRGDRVTEAFF. The CDR3 coding sequence is TGCGCCAGCAGCCAAGACAGGGGCGACAGGGTGACTGAAGCTTTCTTT.

The chain is built from TRBV9 and TRBJ2-2; no clear D gene. The CDR3 runs to 14 residues. Trimming stripped 0 bases from V and 1 base from J, with 4 bases between. Germline V gene lookup returns CDR1 SGDLS and CDR2 YYNGEE. As DNA, the CDR3 is TGTGCCAGCAGCGTAGAACTGAACACCGGGGAGCTGTTTTTT. This translates into CASSVELNTGELFF.

Concerning this clonotype: One end of the junction fails to match germline, which may point to a read error. V gene TRBV5-1 combines with J gene TRBJ1-6; TRBD1 is a possible D gene (5 bases). Per germline, CDR1 SGHRS and CDR2 YFSETQ. This CDR3 is built from 14 residues. For the CDR3, the DNA is TGTGCCAGCAGCTTGGGGCAGAGAAATTCACCCCTCCACTTT. It translates to CASSLGQRNSPLHF.

The V call is TRBV5-1, the J call TRBJ2-1; D uncertain. Germline V gene sequence: CDR1 SGHRS, CDR2 YFSETQ. The CDR3 covers 16 residues. V lost 0 bases, J lost 0 bases, and 10 bases lay in between. CDR3 amino acids: CASSLGATISYNEQFF. The CDR3 DNA reads as TGCGCCAGCAGCTTGGGGGCCACTATCTCCTACAATGAGCAGTTCTTC.

This clonotype was seen a single time. The chain uses TRBV20-1 and TRBJ2-7, with D hard to call. CDR3 length equals 10 residues. V was shortened by 7 bases and J by 4 bases, with 8 bases between the two germline ends. CDR1 and CDR2 (germline): DFQATT, SNEGSKA (reference sequence). DNA of the CDR3: TGCAGTGTAGGTCTTTACGAGCAGTACTTC. Protein sequence: CSVGLYEQYF.

This clonotype was seen repeatedly, ten times or more. V usage is TRBV12-3 or TRBV12-4 and J usage is TRBJ2-1; 10 bases are a match to TRBD2. V lost 2 bases to trimming and J lost 4 bases; unmatched junction nucleotides: 2. This CDR3 region has 15 residues. CDR3 DNA: TGTGCCAGCAGTTTACGGACTAGCGGATACAATGAGCAGTTCTTC. It translates to CASSLRTSGYNEQFF.

The V call is TRBV12-3 or TRBV12-4, the J call TRBJ2-1; perhaps D is TRBD1 or TRBD2 (7 bases each). Trimming left V 8 bases short and J 7 bases short, with 12 bases between. The CDR3 consists of 12 residues. CDR3 in DNA: TGTGCCAGCGGGCAGGGGGGGAATGAGCAGTTCTTC. It translates to CASGQGGNEQFF.

Ten or more counts support this clonotype. The V gene is TRBV29-1, the J gene TRBJ2-1; TRBD2 might be the D (6 bases). CDR1 is SQVTM and CDR2 is ANQGSEA in the germline V gene. The CDR3 extends over 10 amino acids. V dropped 5 bases and J dropped 7 bases, with 6 bases sitting between them. DNA of the CDR3: TGCAGCGTTCGGGGGAATGAGCAGTTCTTC. Its translation is CSVRGNEQFF.

J is TRBJ1-1 and V is TRBV7-8; the match to TRBD1 covers 8 bases. This CDR3 is 17 amino acids long. With 6 bases clipped from V and 0 bases from J, the junction kept 12 bases outside the gene matches. CDR1 SGHVS and CDR2 FQNEAQ come from the germline V gene. This CDR3 is CASRPIRGREMNTEAFF. CDR3 in DNA: TGTGCCAGCAGACCCATCAGGGGGCGCGAGATGAACACTGAAGCTTTCTTT.

A few counts support this clonotype. V gene TRBV7-3 combines with J gene TRBJ2-5; no clear D. The CDR3 has 14 residues. CDR1 is SGHTA, CDR2 FQGTGA, per germline. The ends were cut back, 1 base at V and 0 bases at J, with 6 bases in the middle. This CDR3 reads CASSLIGNQETQYF. The CDR3 coding sequence is TGTGCCAGCAGCTTAATTGGCAACCAAGAGACCCAGTACTTC.

The genes are TRBV12-3 or TRBV12-4 and TRBJ1-4; 8 bases line up with TRBD1. This CDR3 region has 13 residues. V lost 4 bases and J lost 5; bases outside the gene matches: 0. In DNA, the CDR3 is TGTGCCAGCAGTTGGACAGGGAATGAAAAACTGTTTTTT. It encodes CASSWTGNEKLFF.

This clonotype was seen at least ten times. The rearrangement joins TRBV5-1 to TRBJ2-7, with 9 bases aligning to TRBD2. Losses at the gene ends were 5 bases for V and 2 bases for J; bases not matched to a gene: 14. CDR3 size: 17 residues. CDR1 is SGHRS, CDR2 YFSETQ, per germline. CDR3 nucleotide sequence: TGCGCCAGCAGAACTACTCCGGGACTAGCCGAGACCTACGAGCAGTACTTC. It specifies CASRTTPGLAETYEQYF.